Reported below is one T cell receptor beta chain. Its cognate antigen is unknown. The data belong to a study of blood T cells in healthy people across ages. For the second PCR, which ran for about 6 to 11 cycles, a sample-barcoded 5' primer and a J-beta primer mix were used. At least 2.5 million CDR3-containing paired-end reads were obtained per sample. TCRdb passed the 5' RACE reads through MiXCR, listing each CDR3 protein once. The sample lists 540,000 or so distinct CDR3 sequences, less than 25% occurring once. This CDR3 is 20 amino acids long. The germline V gene encodes CDR1 SGHAT and CDR2 FQDESV (reference sequence). V gave up 4 bases and J gave up 1 base; unmatched junction bases: 19. Whole-study findings and limits: Versus aged donors, long-lived donors had higher diversity and more naive CD4+ cells.

There were at least 5.5 micrograms of total RNA extracted from every sample. These data also formed part of another study, on T cells of mothers and their children. That work adds: cDNA was synthesized from all extracted RNA at about 1.4 ug per reaction.

Source material: blood. V gene TRBV11-1 combines with J gene TRBJ1-5; TRBD1 aligns across 7 bases. This receptor was identified in a boy aged 10-17 years in good health. The CDR3 loop is CASSSAALNRGPMSNQPQHF. In nucleotides, the CDR3 is TGTGCCAGCAGCTCAGCCGCCCTAAATAGGGGGCCGATGAGCAATCAGCCCCAGCATTTT. The whole variable domain, remainder taken from reference TRBV11-1 and TRBJ1-5, is EAEVAQSPRYKITEKSQAVAFWCDPISGHATLYWYRQILGQGPELLVQFQDESVVDDSQLPKDRFSAERLKGVDSTLKIQPAELGDSAMYLCASSSAALNRGPMSNQPQHFGDGTRLSIL.